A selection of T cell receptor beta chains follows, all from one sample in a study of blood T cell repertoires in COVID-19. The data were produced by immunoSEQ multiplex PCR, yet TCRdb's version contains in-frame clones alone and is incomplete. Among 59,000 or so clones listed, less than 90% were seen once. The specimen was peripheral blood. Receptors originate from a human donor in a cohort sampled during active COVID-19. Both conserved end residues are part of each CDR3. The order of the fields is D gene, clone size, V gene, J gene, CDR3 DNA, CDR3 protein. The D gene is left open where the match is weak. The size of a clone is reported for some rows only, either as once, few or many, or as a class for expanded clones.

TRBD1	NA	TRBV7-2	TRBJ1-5	TGTGCCAGCAGCTACCGGGACAGGGGCAGCAATCAGCCCCAGCATTTT	CASSYRDRGSNQPQHF
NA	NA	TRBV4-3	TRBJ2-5	TGCGCCAGCAGCCAGCAGATACAAGAGACCCAGTACTTC	CASSQQIQETQYF
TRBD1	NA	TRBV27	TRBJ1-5	TGTGCCAGCAGGCGAACAGGGGGCCGCAATCAGCCCCAGCATTTT	CASRRTGGRNQPQHF
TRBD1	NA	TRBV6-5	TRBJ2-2	TGTGCCAGCAGCTCCGGGACAGCGAACACCGGGGAGCTGTTTTTT	CASSSGTANTGELFF
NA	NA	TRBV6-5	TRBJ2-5	TGTGCCACCGCAAGGGGCCCAGAGACCCAGTACTTC	CATARGPETQYF
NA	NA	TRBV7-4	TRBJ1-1	TGTGCCAGCAGCTTAGGACATCTGGACACTGAAGCTTTCTTT	CASSLGHLDTEAFF
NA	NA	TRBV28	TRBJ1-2	TGTGCCAGCAGCCCCAGGGTGAGAAACTATGGCTACACCTTC	CASSPRVRNYGYTF
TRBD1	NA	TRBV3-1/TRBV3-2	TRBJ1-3	TGTGCCAGCAGCCTCAACAGGGGCGGAAACACCATATATTTT	CASSLNRGGNTIYF
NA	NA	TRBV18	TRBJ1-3	TGTGCCAGCTCACTCGGTGGGAGCACCACTGGAAACACCATATATTTT	CASSLGGSTTGNTIYF
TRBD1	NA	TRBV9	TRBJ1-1	TGTGCCAGCAGCGTAGTACCAGGGGGTACTGAAGCTTTCTTT	CASSVVPGGTEAFF
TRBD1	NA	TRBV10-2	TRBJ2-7	TGCGCCAGCAGCGCGACAGGGGTGGCCTCCTACGAGCAGTACTTC	CASSATGVASYEQYF
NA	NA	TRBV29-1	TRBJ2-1	TGCAGCGTTGAAGTTCGTCAGCTGGGCGAGCAGTTCTTC	CSVEVRQLGEQFF
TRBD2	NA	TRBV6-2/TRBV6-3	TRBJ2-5	TGTGCCAGCAGTAACCAAGTACTAGCGACGGAGACCCAGTACTTC	CASSNQVLATETQYF
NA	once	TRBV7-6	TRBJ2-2	TGTGCCAGCAGCGGGGGAGGATCCGGGGAGCTGTTTTTT	CASSGGGSGELFF
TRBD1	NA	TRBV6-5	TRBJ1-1	TGTGCCAGCAGTTGGGACAGGGGGCGCTTGAACACTGAAGCTTTCTTT	CASSWDRGRLNTEAFF
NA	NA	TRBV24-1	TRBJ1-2	TGTGCCACCAGTGATCCAACGGCAGGGGCCGGCTACACCTTC	CATSDPTAGAGYTF
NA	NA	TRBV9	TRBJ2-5	TGTGCCAGCAGCGTAGGACGGGGGGCCCAAGAGACCCAGTACTTC	CASSVGRGAQETQYF
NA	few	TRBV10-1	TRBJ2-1	TGCGCCAGCAGTGAGTATCCAAATGAGCAGTTCTTC	CASSEYPNEQFF
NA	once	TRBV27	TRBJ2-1	TGTGCCAGCAGTCCTGGACAGCGAGGGTACAATGAGCAGTTCTTC	CASSPGQRGYNEQFF
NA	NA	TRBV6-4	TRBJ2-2	TGTGCCAGCAGTGACTCGTCAGCGAACACCGGGGAGCTGTTTTTT	CASSDSSANTGELFF
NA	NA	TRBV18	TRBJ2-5	TGTGCCAGCTCACCAGGCCAGCAAGAGACCCAGTACTTC	CASSPGQQETQYF
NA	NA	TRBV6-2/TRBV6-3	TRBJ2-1	TGTGCCAGCAGTTACATGGAGAACAATGAGCAGTTCTTC	CASSYMENNEQFF
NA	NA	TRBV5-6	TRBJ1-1	TGTGCCAGCAGCCCCCACAGTCGCAGGACAGAAGCTTTCTTT	CASSPHSRRTEAFF
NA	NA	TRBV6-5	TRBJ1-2	TGTGCCAGCAGTACAGTCGGAGGCTACACCTTC	CASSTVGGYTF
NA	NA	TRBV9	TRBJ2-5	TGTGCCAGCAGCGTAGCTGGGGGAGGAAAAGAGACCCAGTACTTC	CASSVAGGGKETQYF
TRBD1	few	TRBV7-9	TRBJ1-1	TGTGCCAGCAGCTCCGGAACAGGGGAAGTTGAAGCTTTCTTT	CASSSGTGEVEAFF
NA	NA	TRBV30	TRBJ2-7	TGTGCCTGGAGTGTTGGCGGGGGCGCCTACGAGCAGTACTTC	CAWSVGGGAYEQYF
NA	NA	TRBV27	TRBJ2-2	TGTGCCGGCGGATCAATTAACACCGGGGAGCTGTTTTTT	CAGGSINTGELFF
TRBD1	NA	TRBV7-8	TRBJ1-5	TGTGCCAGCAGCCCCCAAGACAGGGTGAAGGGGCAGCCCCAGCATTTT	CASSPQDRVKGQPQHF
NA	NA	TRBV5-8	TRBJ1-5	TGTGCCAGCAGCTCGTTGGGGGGGATAGAGCCCCAGCATTTT	CASSSLGGIEPQHF
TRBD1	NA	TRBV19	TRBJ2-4	TGTGCCAGTAGTTCCATTGACAGGGCTCTAAACATTCAGTACTTC	CASSSIDRALNIQYF
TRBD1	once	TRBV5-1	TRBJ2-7	TGCGCCAGCAGCTGGGACAGGGGTAGGGAGCAGTACTTC	CASSWDRGREQYF
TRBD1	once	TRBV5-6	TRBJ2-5	TGTGCCAGCAGCGGGACAGGGGGCTCAGAGACCCAGTACTTC	CASSGTGGSETQYF
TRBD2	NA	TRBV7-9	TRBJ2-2	TGTGCCAGCAGCCCCGTTTGGAGCGGGGGATCCACCGGGGAGCTGTTTTTT	CASSPVWSGGSTGELFF
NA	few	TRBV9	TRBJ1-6	TGTGCCAGCAGCGACTACAGGATGTTGGCCCTCCACTTT	CASSDYRMLALHF
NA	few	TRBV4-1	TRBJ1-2	TGCGCCAGCAGCCAAGAAGGTGTAGGGAGCTATGGCTACACCTTC	CASSQEGVGSYGYTF
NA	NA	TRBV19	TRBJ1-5	TGTGCCAGTAGTAGTCAGGGCGGTCAGCCCCAGCATTTT	CASSSQGGQPQHF
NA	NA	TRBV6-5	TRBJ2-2	TGTGCCACCCACAGCTATACGAGCACCGGGGAGCTGTTTTTT	CATHSYTSTGELFF
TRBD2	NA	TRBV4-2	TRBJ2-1	TGTGCCAGCAGCCAAGAACTAGCGGGTTCTGGCTCCTACAATGAGCAGTTCTTC	CASSQELAGSGSYNEQFF
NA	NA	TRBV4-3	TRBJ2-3	TGCGCCAGCAGCCAATCTCTCAGCACAGATACGCAGTATTTT	CASSQSLSTDTQYF
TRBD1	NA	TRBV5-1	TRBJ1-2	TGCGCCAGCAGCTTTTACAGGGGGCCTAGCTATGGCTACACCTTC	CASSFYRGPSYGYTF
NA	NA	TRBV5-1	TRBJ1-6	TGCGCCAGCAGCTTGAACTCTTCACCCCTCCACTTT	CASSLNSSPLHF
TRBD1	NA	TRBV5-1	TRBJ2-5	TGCGCCAGCAGCTTGGGGACAGGGGGCCTGGAGACCCAGTACTTC	CASSLGTGGLETQYF
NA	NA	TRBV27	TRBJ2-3	TGTGCCAGCAGTTTATCGATAATGGGAGTTACGCAGTATTTT	CASSLSIMGVTQYF
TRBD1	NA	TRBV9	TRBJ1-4	TGTGCCAGCAGCACTGGGACAGGGAGCATTGAAAAACTGTTTTTT	CASSTGTGSIEKLFF
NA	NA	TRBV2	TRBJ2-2	TGTGCCAGCAGTGAAGTGAGGAGTTCCGGGGAGCTGTTTTTT	CASSEVRSSGELFF
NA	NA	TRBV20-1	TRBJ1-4	TGCAGTGCTACACAGGGTGAAAAACTGTTTTTT	CSATQGEKLFF
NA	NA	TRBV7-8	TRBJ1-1	TGTGCCAGCAGCTCGCAGATGAACACTGAAGCTTTCTTT	CASSSQMNTEAFF
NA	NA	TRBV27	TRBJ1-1	TGTGCCAGCAGTTCCGGGGAAACGAACACTGAAGCTTTCTTT	CASSSGETNTEAFF
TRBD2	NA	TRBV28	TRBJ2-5	TGTGCCAGCAGTTGGGGACTAGCGGGGGGGCAAGGAGAGACCCAGTACTTC	CASSWGLAGGQGETQYF
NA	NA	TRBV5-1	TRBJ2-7	TGCGCCAGCAGCTTGGAAGCTCGACAGAACGAGCAGTACTTC	CASSLEARQNEQYF
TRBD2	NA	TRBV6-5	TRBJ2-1	TGTGCCAGCAAGGGACTAGCGGGGGGTGAGCAGTTCTTC	CASKGLAGGEQFF
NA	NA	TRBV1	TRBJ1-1	TGCACCAGCAGCCTTAGGCCCCGCCGCGGGGACACTGAAGCTTTCTTT	CTSSLRPRRGDTEAFF
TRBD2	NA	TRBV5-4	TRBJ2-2	TGTGCCAGCAGCTTGGGCCTAGCGGGGCGAGTGAACACCGGGGAGCTGTTTTTT	CASSLGLAGRVNTGELFF